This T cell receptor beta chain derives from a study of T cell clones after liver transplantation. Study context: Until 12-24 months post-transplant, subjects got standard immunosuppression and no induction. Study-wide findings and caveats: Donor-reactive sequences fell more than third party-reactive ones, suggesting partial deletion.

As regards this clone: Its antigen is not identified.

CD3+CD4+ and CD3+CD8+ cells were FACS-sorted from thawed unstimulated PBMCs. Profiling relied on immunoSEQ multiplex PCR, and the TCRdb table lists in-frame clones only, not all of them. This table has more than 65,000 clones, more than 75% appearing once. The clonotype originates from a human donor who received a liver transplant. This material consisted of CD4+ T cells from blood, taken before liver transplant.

CDR3 in DNA: TGCGCCAGCAGCCAAGGCAGGACAAATGAGCAGTTCTTC. Its translation is CASSQGRTNEQFF. V usage is TRBV4-1 and J usage is TRBJ2-1; D is possibly TRBD1 (5 bases). CDR3 length equals 13 residues. Germline CDR1 is MGHRA and CDR2 is YSYEKL. The V gene lost 1 base and the J gene lost 7 bases, with 8 bases spanning the gap.